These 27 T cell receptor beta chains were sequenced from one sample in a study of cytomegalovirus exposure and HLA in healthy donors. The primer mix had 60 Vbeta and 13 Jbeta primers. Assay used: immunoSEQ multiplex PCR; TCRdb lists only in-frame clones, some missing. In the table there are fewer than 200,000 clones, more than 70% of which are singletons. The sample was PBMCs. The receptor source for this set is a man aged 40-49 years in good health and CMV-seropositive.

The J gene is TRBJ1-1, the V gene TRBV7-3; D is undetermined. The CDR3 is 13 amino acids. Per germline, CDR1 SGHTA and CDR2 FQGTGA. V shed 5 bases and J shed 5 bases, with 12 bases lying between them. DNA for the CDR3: TGTGCCAGCAGCCCGGCAGCGGAGACTGAAGCTTTCTTT. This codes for CASSPAAETEAFF.

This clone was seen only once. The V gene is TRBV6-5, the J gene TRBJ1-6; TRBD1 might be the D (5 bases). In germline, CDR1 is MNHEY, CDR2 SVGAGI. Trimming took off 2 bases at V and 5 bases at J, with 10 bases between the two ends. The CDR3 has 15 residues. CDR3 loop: CASSYGPGNNSPLHF. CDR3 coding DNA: TGTGCCAGCAGTTACGGGCCAGGGAATAATTCACCCCTCCACTTT.

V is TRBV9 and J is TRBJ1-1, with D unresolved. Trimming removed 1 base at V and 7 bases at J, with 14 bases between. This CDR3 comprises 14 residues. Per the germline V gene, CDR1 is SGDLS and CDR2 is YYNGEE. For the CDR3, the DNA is TGTGCCAGCAGCGTACGGCCAGGAACCTTTGAAGCTTTCTTT. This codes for CASSVRPGTFEAFF.

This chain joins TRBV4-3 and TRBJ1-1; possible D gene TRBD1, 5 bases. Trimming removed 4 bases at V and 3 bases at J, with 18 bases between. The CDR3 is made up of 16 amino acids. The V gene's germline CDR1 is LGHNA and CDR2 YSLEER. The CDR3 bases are TGCGCCAGCAGCCGAGGCGGCGGACAAGAGGACACTGAAGCTTTCTTT. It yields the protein CASSRGGGQEDTEAFF.

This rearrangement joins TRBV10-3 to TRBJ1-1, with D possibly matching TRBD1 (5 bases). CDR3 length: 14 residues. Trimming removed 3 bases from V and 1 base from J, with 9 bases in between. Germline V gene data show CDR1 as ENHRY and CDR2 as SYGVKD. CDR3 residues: CAISDRGRNTEAFF. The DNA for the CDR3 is TGTGCCATCAGTGATAGGGGCAGGAACACTGAAGCTTTCTTT.

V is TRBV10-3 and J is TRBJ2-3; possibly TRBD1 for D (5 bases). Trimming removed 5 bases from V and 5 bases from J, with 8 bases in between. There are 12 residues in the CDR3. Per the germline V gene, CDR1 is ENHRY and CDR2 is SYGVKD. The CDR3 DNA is TGTGCCATCAGTCAGACAGAAGATACGCAGTATTTT. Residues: CAISQTEDTQYF.

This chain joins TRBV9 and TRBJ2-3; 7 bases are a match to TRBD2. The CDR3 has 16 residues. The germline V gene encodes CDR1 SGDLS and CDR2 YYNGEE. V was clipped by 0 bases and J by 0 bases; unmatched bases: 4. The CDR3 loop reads CASSVEGGSSTDTQYF. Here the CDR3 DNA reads TGTGCCAGCAGCGTAGAGGGCGGGAGTAGCACAGATACGCAGTATTTT.

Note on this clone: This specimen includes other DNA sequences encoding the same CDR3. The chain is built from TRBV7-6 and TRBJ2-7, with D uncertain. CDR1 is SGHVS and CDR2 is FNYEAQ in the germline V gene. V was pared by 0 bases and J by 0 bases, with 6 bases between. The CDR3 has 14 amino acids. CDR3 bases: TGTGCCAGCAGCTTAGCACCGGGCTCCTACGAGCAGTACTTC. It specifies CASSLAPGSYEQYF.

CDR3 in DNA: TGTGCCAGCAGTGCTGAGAATGGCAATCAGCCCCAGCATTTT. Translated: CASSAENGNQPQHF. The chain has TRBV2 and TRBJ1-5; D remains ambiguous. The V gene lost 4 bases and the J gene lost 2 bases, with 9 bases spanning the gap. The CDR3 contains 14 residues. Germline V gene sequence: CDR1 SNHLY, CDR2 FYNNEI.

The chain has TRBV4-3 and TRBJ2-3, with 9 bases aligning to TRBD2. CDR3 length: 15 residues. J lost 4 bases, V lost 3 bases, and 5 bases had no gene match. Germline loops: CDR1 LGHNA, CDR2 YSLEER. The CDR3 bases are TGCGCCAGCAGCCAGAGAGCGGGAGGTGCAGATACGCAGTATTTT. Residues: CASSQRAGGADTQYF.

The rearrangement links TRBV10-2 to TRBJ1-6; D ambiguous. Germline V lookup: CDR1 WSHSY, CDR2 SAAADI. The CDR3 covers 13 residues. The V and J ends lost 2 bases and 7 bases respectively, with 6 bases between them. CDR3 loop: CASSETENSPLHF. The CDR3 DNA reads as TGCGCCAGCAGTGAGACAGAGAATTCACCCCTCCACTTT.

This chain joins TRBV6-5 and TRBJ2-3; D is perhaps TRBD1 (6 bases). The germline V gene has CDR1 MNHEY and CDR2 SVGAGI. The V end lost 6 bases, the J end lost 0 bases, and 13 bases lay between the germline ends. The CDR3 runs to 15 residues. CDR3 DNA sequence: TGTGCCAGCAGCCGGGACACCACTAGCACAGATACGCAGTATTTT. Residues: CASSRDTTSTDTQYF.

CDR3 protein: CASKSYGISSTDTQYF. In nucleotides, the CDR3 is TGTGCCAGCAAGTCTTACGGGATCTCTAGCACAGATACGCAGTATTTT. The rearrangement uses TRBV2 and TRBJ2-3; possibly TRBD2 for D (5 bases). V lost 7 bases and J lost 0, with 17 bases in between. CDR1 SNHLY and CDR2 FYNNEI come from the germline V gene. The CDR3 totals 16 residues.

The DNA of the CDR3 is TGTGCCAGTAGTATACGTATCGGGCGGGAAGAGACCCAGTACTTC. Protein product: CASSIRIGREETQYF. The chain combines TRBV19 with TRBJ2-5, with D perhaps matching TRBD2 (5 bases). The CDR3 extends over 15 amino acids. The V gene's germline CDR1 is LNHDA and CDR2 SQIVND (reference sequence). The germline V and J ends were trimmed by 2 bases and 3 bases, with 13 bases remaining between them.

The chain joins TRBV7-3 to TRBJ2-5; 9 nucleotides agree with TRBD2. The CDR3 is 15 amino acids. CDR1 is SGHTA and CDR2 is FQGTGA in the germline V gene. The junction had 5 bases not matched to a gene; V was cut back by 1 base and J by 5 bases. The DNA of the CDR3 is TGTGCCAGCAGCTTAATGGCGGGAGGGATGGAGACCCAGTACTTC. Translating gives CASSLMAGGMETQYF.

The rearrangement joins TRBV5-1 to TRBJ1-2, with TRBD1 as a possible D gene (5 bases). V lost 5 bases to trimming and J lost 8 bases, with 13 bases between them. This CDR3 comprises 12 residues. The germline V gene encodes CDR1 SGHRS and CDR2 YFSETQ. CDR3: CASRGGMDGYTF. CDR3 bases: TGCGCCAGCAGGGGGGGGATGGACGGCTACACCTTC.

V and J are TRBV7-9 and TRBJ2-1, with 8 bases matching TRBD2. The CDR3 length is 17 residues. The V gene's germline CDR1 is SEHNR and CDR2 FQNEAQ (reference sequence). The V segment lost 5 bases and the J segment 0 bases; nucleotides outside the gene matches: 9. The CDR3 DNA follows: TGTGCCAGCAGCAAAACGGCCGGGACTAGCTCCTACAATGAGCAGTTCTTC. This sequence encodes CASSKTAGTSSYNEQFF.

The DNA for the CDR3 is TGTGCCAGCAGCCTGGGACTAGCGGGTGGGGATGAGCAGTTCTTC. Protein product: CASSLGLAGGDEQFF. The rearrangement joins TRBV27 to TRBJ2-1; 12 bases align to TRBD2. Trimming took 6 bases from V and 8 from J; bases not matched to a gene: 8. The CDR3 consists of 15 residues. From germline, CDR1 is MNHEY and CDR2 SMNVEV (reference sequence).

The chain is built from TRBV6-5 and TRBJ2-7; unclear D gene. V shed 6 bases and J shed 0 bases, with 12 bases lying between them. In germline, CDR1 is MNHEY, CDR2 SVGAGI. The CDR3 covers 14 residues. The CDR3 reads CASSPLGSSYEQYF. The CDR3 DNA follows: TGTGCCAGCAGCCCCCTAGGAAGCTCCTACGAGCAGTACTTC.

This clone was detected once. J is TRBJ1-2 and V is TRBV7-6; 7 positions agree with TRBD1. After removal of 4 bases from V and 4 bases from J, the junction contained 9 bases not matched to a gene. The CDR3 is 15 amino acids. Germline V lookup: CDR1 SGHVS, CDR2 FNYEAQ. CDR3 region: CASSSPQGGGYGYTF. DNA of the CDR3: TGTGCCAGCAGCTCCCCGCAGGGGGGCGGCTATGGCTACACCTTC. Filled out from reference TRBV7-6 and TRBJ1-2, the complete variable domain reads GAGVSQSPRYKVTKRGQDVALRCDPISGHVSLYWYRQALGQGPEFLTYFNYEAQQDKSGLPNDRFSAERPEGSISTLTIQRTEQRDSAMYRCASSSPQGGGYGYTFGSGTRLTVV.

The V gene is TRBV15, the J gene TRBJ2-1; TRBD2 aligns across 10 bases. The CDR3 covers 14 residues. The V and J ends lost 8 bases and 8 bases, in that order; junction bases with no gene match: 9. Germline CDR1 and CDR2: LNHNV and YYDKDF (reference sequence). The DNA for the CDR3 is TGTGCCACCGGGAACCCTAGCGGGAGCGATGAGCAGTTCTTC. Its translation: CATGNPSGSDEQFF. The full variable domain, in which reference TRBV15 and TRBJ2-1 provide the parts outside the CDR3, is DAMVIQNPRYQVTQFGKPVTLSCSQTLNHNVMYWYQQKSSQAPKLLFHYYDKDFNNEADTPDNFQSRRPNTSFCFLDIRSPGLGDTAMYLCATGNPSGSDEQFFGPGTRLTVL.

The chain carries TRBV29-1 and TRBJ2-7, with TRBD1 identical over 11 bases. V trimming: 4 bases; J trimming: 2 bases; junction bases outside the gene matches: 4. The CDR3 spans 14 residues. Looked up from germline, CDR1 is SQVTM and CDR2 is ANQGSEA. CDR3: CSVARTGGAYEQYF. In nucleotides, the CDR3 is TGCAGCGTTGCCCGGACAGGGGGCGCCTACGAGCAGTACTTC.

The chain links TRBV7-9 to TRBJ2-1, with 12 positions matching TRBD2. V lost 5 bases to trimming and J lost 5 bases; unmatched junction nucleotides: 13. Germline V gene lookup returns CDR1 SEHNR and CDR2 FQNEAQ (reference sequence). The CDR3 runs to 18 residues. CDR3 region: CASSRPGLAGGDHNEQFF. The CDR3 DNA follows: TGTGCCAGCAGCAGACCGGGACTAGCGGGTGGGGATCACAATGAGCAGTTCTTC.

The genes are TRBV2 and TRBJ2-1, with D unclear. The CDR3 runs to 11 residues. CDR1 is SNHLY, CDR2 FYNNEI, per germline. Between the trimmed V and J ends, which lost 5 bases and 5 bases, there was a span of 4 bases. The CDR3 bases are TGTGCCAGCAGTTATGACAATGAGCAGTTCTTC. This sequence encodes CASSYDNEQFF.

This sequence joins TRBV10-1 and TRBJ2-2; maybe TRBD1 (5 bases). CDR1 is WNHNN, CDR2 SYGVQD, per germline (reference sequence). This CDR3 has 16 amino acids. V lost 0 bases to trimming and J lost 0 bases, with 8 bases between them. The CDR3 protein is CASSESTGANTGELFF. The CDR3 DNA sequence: TGCGCCAGCAGTGAGTCAACAGGAGCGAACACCGGGGAGCTGTTTTTT.

The DNA of the CDR3 is TGTGCCAGCTCACCACCCTCACGACCGAGAGGGGAGACCCAGTACTTC. This codes for CASSPPSRPRGETQYF. The chain carries TRBV18 and TRBJ2-5; TRBD2 might be the D (5 bases). CDR1 is KGHSH and CDR2 is LQKENI in the germline V gene. The V end lost 0 bases, the J end lost 5 bases, and 16 bases lay between the germline ends. The CDR3 has 16 amino acids. The full variable domain, its missing parts supplied by reference TRBV18 and TRBJ2-5, is NAGVMQNPRHLVRRRGQEARLRCSPMKGHSHVYWYRQLPEEGLKFMVYLQKENIIDESGMPKERFSAEFPKEGPSILRIQQVVRGDSAAYFCASSPPSRPRGETQYFGPGTRLLVL.

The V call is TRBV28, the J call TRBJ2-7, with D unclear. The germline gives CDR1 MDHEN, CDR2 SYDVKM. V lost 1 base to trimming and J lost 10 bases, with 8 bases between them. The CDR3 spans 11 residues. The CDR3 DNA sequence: TGTGCCAGCAGTTTATCTGCGGAACAGTACTTC. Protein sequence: CASSLSAEQYF. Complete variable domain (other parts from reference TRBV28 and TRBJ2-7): DVKVTQSSRYLVKRTGEKVFLECVQDMDHENMFWYRQDPGLGLRLIYFSYDVKMKEKGDIPEGYSVSREKKERFSLILESASTNQTSMYLCASSLSAEQYFGPGTRLTVT.